This TCR beta chain was captured by sequencing in a study of OX40 agonist ivuxolimab in advanced cancers. General observations from the study: Clonal expansion was seen in CD4+ and CD8+ blood T cells by week 6 at 0.1 to 3.0 mg/kg.

V was pared by 5 bases and J by 2 bases, with 9 bases of the junction left unmatched. The CDR3 extends over 16 amino acids. Germline V gene lookup returns CDR1 SGHVS and CDR2 FQNEAQ. Generated by immunoSEQ multiplex PCR, the TCRdb table keeps only in-frame clones and is missing some. The sample consists of about 82,000 clones, 85% to 90% of them appearing once. Remarks on this clone: No antigen is known for it.

The rearrangement links TRBV7-8 to TRBJ2-1, with 7 bases matching TRBD1. The source is an adult with an advanced solid tumor such as melanoma, head and neck, liver or kidney cancer. The starting material was CD4+ or CD8+ T cells sorted from blood, obtained in a trial of the OX40 agonist ivuxolimab. CDR3 protein: CASSPRQGLTYNEQFF. For the CDR3, the DNA is TGTGCCAGCAGCCCACGACAGGGCTTAACCTACAATGAGCAGTTCTTC.